This T cell receptor (beta chain) originates from a study of beta chain features in type 1 diabetes. Overall study results and limits: All four CD4+ subsets from Type 1 diabetes patients carried moderately but significantly shorter TCRB CDR3s. A greater similarity of naive, central memory and Treg TCRB repertoires was seen among patients than among healthy donors.

Germline CDR1 and CDR2: MNHEY and SVGAGI. CDR3 length equals 14 residues. V lost 5 bases and J lost 6; bases outside the gene matches: 5. A note on this clone: The antigen is unknown.

Every donor had blood drawn once into heparin, around 0.12 L on average. CD45RO/CCR7/CD25/CD127/CD95/CD27 staining was used to isolate CD4+ naive, central memory, regulatory and stem cell-like memory cells by sorting. The entirety of the isolated RNA underwent reverse transcription, so expressed TCRB transcripts were sequenced. TCRdb's copy holds only in-frame clones and misses some; the assay was immunoSEQ multiplex PCR. The sample has over 650,000 clones; around 15% are singletons. The sample was naive CD4+ T cells from blood. The source of this sequence is a young man with type 1 diabetes. V is TRBV6-5 and J is TRBJ1-5; 9 nucleotides agree with TRBD1. CDR3 protein: CASSRRTGAQPQHF. CDR3 coding DNA: TGTGCCAGCAGTCGAAGGACAGGGGCTCAGCCCCAGCATTTT.